Below are 15 T cell receptor beta chains sequenced from a single sample in a study of T cell changes during pregnancy in multiple sclerosis. Measured with immunoSEQ multiplex PCR; TCRdb has only the in-frame clones, and not every one. The sample includes roughly 90,000 clones, around 93% seen only once; the top ten take more than 1.5%. This material consisted of peripheral blood, taken in the first trimester of pregnancy. These receptor sequences come from a female donor in good health, enrolled as a control in a pregnancy study.

This chain connects TRBV27 to TRBJ2-1; 7 nucleotides match TRBD2. V shed 7 bases and J 1 base; nucleotides not matched to a gene: 13. Germline assignment: CDR1 MNHEY and CDR2 SMNVEV (reference sequence). This CDR3 spans 17 amino acids. As DNA, the CDR3 is TGTGCCAGCAACCCCTTAGGAGCGGGGAGTTCCTACAATGAGCAGTTCTTC. Encoded protein: CASNPLGAGSSYNEQFF.

This chain links TRBV18 with TRBJ2-7; the D gene is possibly TRBD1 (5 bases). V was cut by 4 bases and J by 4 bases, with 20 bases left in between. Germline values: CDR1 KGHSH, CDR2 LQKENI. This CDR3 region has 16 residues. The CDR3 reads CASSRGKGNEGYEQYF. The CDR3 DNA is TGTGCCAGCTCACGCGGAAAGGGGAATGAAGGTTACGAGCAGTACTTC.

This chain joins TRBV11-2 and TRBJ1-2; a possible D gene is TRBD1 (5 bases). This CDR3 has 14 residues. Germline V gene lookup returns CDR1 SGHAT and CDR2 FQNNGV. Trimming stripped 3 bases from V and 2 bases from J, with 10 bases between. This chain's CDR3 is CASSLDISNYGYTF. The CDR3 DNA follows: TGTGCCAGCAGCTTGGACATCTCAAACTATGGCTACACCTTC.

The chain uses TRBV5-1 and TRBJ1-5; 9 positions agree with TRBD1. Trimming cost V 4 bases and J 5 bases; bases outside gene matches: 4. The CDR3 is 14 residues long. Germline CDR1 reads SGHRS; CDR2 reads YFSETQ. The CDR3 DNA is TGCGCCAGCAGCCGGGACAGGGCGGATCAGCCCCAGCATTTT. Amino acid sequence: CASSRDRADQPQHF.

J is TRBJ2-7 and V is TRBV7-9, with 11 bases lining up with TRBD1. CDR1 is SEHNR, CDR2 FQNEAQ, per germline (reference sequence). V shed 8 bases, J shed 6 bases, and the junction held 9 bases outside the gene matches. The CDR3 runs to 14 residues. CDR3 protein: CASGTGTGGREQYF. As DNA, the CDR3 is TGTGCCAGCGGAACCGGGACAGGGGGTCGCGAGCAGTACTTC. The whole variable domain, filled in from reference TRBV7-9 and TRBJ2-7, reads DTGVSQNPRHKITKRGQNVTFRCDPISEHNRLYWYRQTLGQGPEFLTYFQNEAQLEKSRLLSDRFSAERPKGSFSTLEIQRTEQGDSAMYLCASGTGTGGREQYFGPGTRLTVT.

This chain uses TRBV28 with TRBJ2-1; TRBD2 is a possible D gene (6 bases). The germline V gene encodes CDR1 MDHEN and CDR2 SYDVKM. This CDR3 region has 14 residues. The germline V and J ends were trimmed by 8 bases and 3 bases, with 14 bases remaining between them. The CDR3 is CASVFSGGYNEQFF. In nucleotides, the CDR3 is TGTGCCAGCGTGTTTAGCGGAGGCTACAATGAGCAGTTCTTC.

The CDR3 DNA is TGTGCCAGCAGCCGGGGACAGGGGCGCGGGGAGCTGTTTTTT. It yields the protein CASSRGQGRGELFF. This chain joins TRBV7-6 and TRBJ2-2, with 10 nucleotides matching TRBD1. Germline V gives CDR1 SGHVS, CDR2 FNYEAQ. The V segment lost 5 bases and the J segment 7 bases; nucleotides outside the gene matches: 4. The CDR3 has 14 residues.

The chain combines TRBV5-6 with TRBJ2-1; D is undetermined. The CDR3 extends over 14 amino acids. Trimming left V 2 bases short and J 5 bases short, with 11 bases between. Per germline, CDR1 SGHDT and CDR2 YYEEEE. CDR3 in amino acids: CASSFSVTDNEQFF. CDR3 nucleotide sequence: TGTGCCAGCAGCTTTTCAGTAACCGACAATGAGCAGTTCTTC.

The V gene is TRBV18, the J gene TRBJ1-6, with D possibly TRBD1 on 6 matching bases. Germline V gene lookup returns CDR1 KGHSH and CDR2 LQKENI. The ends were cut back, 1 base at V and 5 bases at J, with 12 bases in the middle. This CDR3 region has 16 residues. The CDR3 sequence: CASSPRGGPNNSPLHF. In DNA, the CDR3 is TGTGCCAGCTCACCACGGGGGGGGCCGAATAATTCACCCCTCCACTTT.

This rearrangement joins TRBV6-5 to TRBJ1-4; 8 nucleotides line up with TRBD1. Germline CDR1 MNHEY, CDR2 SVGAGI. The CDR3 covers 14 residues. The V segment lost 5 bases and the J segment 7 bases; nucleotides outside the gene matches: 6. CDR3 region: CASSPTGAGEKLFF. The DNA for the CDR3 is TGTGCCAGCAGTCCGACAGGGGCGGGTGAAAAACTGTTTTTT.

The count of this clone is one. The chain is built from TRBV27 and TRBJ1-2, with 8 nucleotides matching TRBD1. Germline V gene data show CDR1 as MNHEY and CDR2 as SMNVEV (reference sequence). The junction had 5 bases not matched to a gene; V was cut back by 5 bases and J by 6 bases. CDR3 length equals 13 residues. CDR3 amino acids: CASSKQGVDGYTF. CDR3 nucleotide sequence: TGTGCCAGCAGTAAACAGGGGGTGGATGGCTACACCTTC.

The chain recombines TRBV29-1 with TRBJ2-7; 8 nucleotides align to TRBD2. The CDR3 sequence is 12 residues long. Germline assignment: CDR1 SQVTM and CDR2 ANQGSEA. Trimming at V came to 6 bases and at J to 3 bases, leaving 4 bases not matched to a gene. The CDR3 spells CSVRTSNYEQYF. The CDR3 nucleotides read TGCAGCGTACGGACTAGCAACTACGAGCAGTACTTC.

The V and J genes are TRBV28 and TRBJ1-2, with a tentative D call TRBD1 (6 bases). The ends were cut back, 5 bases at V and 3 bases at J, with 7 bases in the middle. The CDR3 spans 12 residues. Germline V gene sequence: CDR1 MDHEN, CDR2 SYDVKM. The CDR3 DNA follows: TGTGCCAGCAGTCGGACAGACTATGGCTACACCTTC. Residues: CASSRTDYGYTF.

This chain joins TRBV29-1 and TRBJ1-1; 7 nucleotides line up with TRBD1. Trimming removed 6 bases from V and 6 bases from J; junction bases left unmatched: 10. The CDR3 runs 13 residues. The germline gives CDR1 SQVTM, CDR2 ANQGSEA. CDR3 bases: TGCAGCGTCCTACAGGGGTTTGGTGCTGAAGCTTTCTTT. The encoded protein is CSVLQGFGAEAFF.

This chain connects TRBV7-6 to TRBJ2-5; 15 bases are shared with TRBD2. Per germline, CDR1 SGHVS and CDR2 FNYEAQ. The J segment lost 1 base and the V segment lost 1 base, leaving 1 base of the junction unmatched. The CDR3 is 17 residues long. CDR3 bases: TGTGCCAGCAGCTTAGGGACTAGCGGGGGGGCCCAAGAGACCCAGTACTTC. Residues: CASSLGTSGGAQETQYF. The whole variable domain, filled in from reference TRBV7-6 and TRBJ2-5, reads GAGVSQSPRYKVTKRGQDVALRCDPISGHVSLYWYRQALGQGPEFLTYFNYEAQQDKSGLPNDRFSAERPEGSISTLTIQRTEQRDSAMYRCASSLGTSGGAQETQYFGPGTRLLVL.